This is a list of T cell receptor beta chains from one sample in a study of T cells in Graves' hyperthyroidism and ophthalmopathy. MiXCR, run by TCRdb on the multiplex PCR reads, gives a single entry per CDR3 protein. The data hold hundreds of thousands of distinct CDR3 sequences, with roughly 14% observed a single time. Specimen: blood. These receptors were taken from a man between 18 and 29 years old with Graves' ophthalmopathy. Each CDR3 is given with its conserved first and last residue. The D gene is left open where the match is weak. Clone size is shown for a subset of rows, as once, few, many or a class of expanded clone.

TRBV7-9	many	.	TRBJ2-7	CASSRQEYERQYF	TGTGCCAGCAGCCGACAGGAGTACGAGCGGCAGTACTTC
TRBV2	many	TRBD2	TRBJ2-3	CASNPPGLAGGTDTQYF	TGTGCCAGCAACCCACCGGGACTAGCGGGGGGGACAGATACGCAGTATTTT
TRBV5-1	.	TRBD1	TRBJ2-5	CASSWGQGARETQYF	TGCGCCAGCAGCTGGGGACAGGGGGCACGAGAGACCCAGTACTTC
TRBV10-2	few	.	TRBJ2-3	CASSQLGYWTDTQYF	TGCGCCAGCAGTCAGCTCGGTTATTGGACAGATACGCAGTATTTT
TRBV4-1	few	TRBD2	TRBJ2-1	CASSHGGLAGVNEQFF	TGCGCCAGCAGCCACGGGGGACTAGCGGGAGTAAATGAGCAGTTCTTC
TRBV20-1	.	TRBD2	TRBJ2-1	CSARGLAGLPHEQFF	TGCAGTGCTAGAGGACTAGCGGGTCTCCCCCATGAGCAGTTCTTC
TRBV2	many	.	TRBJ1-1	CASSEITEAFF	TGTGCCAGCAGTGAAATCACTGAAGCTTTCTTT
TRBV9	many	.	TRBJ1-2	CASSPLGVGYTF	TGTGCCAGCAGCCCCCTTGGGGTCGGCTACACCTTC
TRBV12-3/TRBV12-4	many	TRBD2	TRBJ2-5	CASSHGRVSRPETQYF	TGTGCCAGCAGCCACGGGAGGGTGAGTCGTCCAGAGACCCAGTACTTC
TRBV6-5	.	.	TRBJ2-7	CASSYSEEYGQYF	TGTGCCAGCAGTTACTCGGAGGAGTACGGGCAGTACTTC
TRBV20-1	many	TRBD1	TRBJ2-5	CSARTGTGLQETQYF	TGCAGTGCTAGAACAGGGACAGGCCTTCAAGAGACCCAGTACTTC
TRBV27	many	.	TRBJ2-7	CASSFREQYEQYF	TGTGCCAGCAGTTTCCGGGAGCAGTACGAGCAGTACTTC
TRBV5-1	many	TRBD1	TRBJ1-5	CASSSGQPNQPQHF	TGCGCCAGCAGCTCGGGACAGCCAAATCAGCCCCAGCATTTT
TRBV27	many	.	TRBJ1-2	CASTSGDKTGGYTF	TGTGCCAGCACTAGTGGGGACAAAACCGGTGGCTACACCTTC
TRBV20-1	many	TRBD2	TRBJ2-2	CSAGGEGTGELFF	TGCAGTGCTGGAGGGGAGGGGACCGGGGAGCTGTTTTTT
TRBV7-3	many	.	TRBJ2-7	CASSTRDETYEQYF	TGTGCCAGCAGCACCCGGGACGAGACCTACGAGCAGTACTTC
TRBV7-2	many	TRBD2	TRBJ2-5	CASSPHSGGAGETQYF	TGTGCCAGCAGCCCCCATAGCGGGGGGGCTGGAGAGACCCAGTACTTC
TRBV29-1	many	.	TRBJ2-7	CSVEAAGSSSYEQYF	TGCAGCGTTGAGGCTGCGGGCTCCAGCTCCTACGAGCAGTACTTC
TRBV11-3	.	TRBD1	TRBJ2-3	CASSSRTGGGTQYF	TGTGCCAGCAGCTCGCGTACAGGGGGCGGTACGCAGTATTTT
TRBV27	many	.	TRBJ1-2	CASSLQGGYTF	TGTGCCAGCAGTTTACAGGGTGGCTACACCTTC
TRBV10-3	.	TRBD1	TRBJ2-7	CAISESYRGPYEQYF	TGTGCCATCAGTGAGTCCTACAGGGGCCCCTACGAGCAGTACTTC
TRBV7-6	many	.	TRBJ2-3	CASSFRSGGDTQYF	TGTGCCAGCAGCTTTCGAAGCGGAGGTGATACGCAGTATTTT
TRBV6-1	few	TRBD1	TRBJ2-5	CASSEETGGQETQYF	TGTGCCAGCAGTGAAGAGACAGGGGGGCAAGAGACCCAGTACTTC